This TCR beta chain was identified in a study of shared clonotypes between healthy human individuals. As for the study in general: Participating donors consisted of two women and a few men aged 18 to 49. There were three CD4 naive, three CD4 memory, two CD8 naive and one CD8 memory plates per donor.

TCRdb keeps only in-frame clones here, not all; method: immunoSEQ multiplex PCR. The data contain roughly 1,000,000 clones, around 82% of them singletons. As for this clone: Its antigen remains unknown.

Germline V gene lookup returns CDR1 KGHSY and CDR2 FQNENV. Trimming left V 0 bases short and J 2 bases short, with 8 bases between. The CDR3 consists of 14 residues. General study results and limits: Around 5% was the fraction of naive CD4 clonotypes found shared across several donors.

The chain recombines TRBV16 with TRBJ2-7; D possibly matches TRBD1 or TRBD2 (5 bases each). This receptor was obtained from a man aged 18 to 29 in good health. Some clones in this sample may be carry-over from other donors' samples. Input material: memory CD4+ T cells from PBMCs. Subset denoted: CD45RA-negative fraction. For the CDR3, the DNA is TGTGCCAGCAGCCAATCTTCGGGGCCCTACGAGCAGTACTTC. This gives the protein CASSQSSGPYEQYF.